The text below deals with one T cell receptor beta chain. The sample originates from a study of cytomegalovirus exposure and HLA in healthy donors. Trimming removed 5 bases from V and 0 bases from J; junction bases left unmatched: 6. Per germline, CDR1 SEHNR and CDR2 FQNEAQ (reference sequence). The CDR3 is 15 amino acids. The PCR ran on 60 Vbeta and 13 Jbeta primers. Some clones are missing from TCRdb's copy, which holds only in-frame ones; the method was immunoSEQ multiplex PCR. Of about 170,000 clones in the sample, around 76% were seen once. The specimen sequenced was PBMCs. This sequence originates from a woman in her twenties or thirties in good health and CMV-seropositive. The chain carries TRBV7-9 and TRBJ1-1; 7 bases line up with TRBD1. CDR3 sequence: CASSPRDSLNTEAFF. CDR3 nucleotide sequence: TGTGCCAGCAGCCCGAGGGACAGCCTGAACACTGAAGCTTTCTTT.